This record looks at one T cell receptor (beta chain) sequence and its context. Its antigen is unknown. Base qualities were left out, and no much larger clone turns up one base away. This specimen comes from a study of regulatory T cells in long-lasting Graves disease (dated by TCRdb to about 2021). As for the study more broadly: Persistent Graves' disease meant more than 5 years of antithyroid drug treatment with TSH receptor autoantibodies that stayed positive. In the clinical cohort, patients with persistent Graves' disease had used antithyroid drugs for an average of roughly ten years. A total of around 35 samples were covered by TCR sequencing, comprising approximately 13 persistent and approximately 20 newly diagnosed Graves' disease patients. This study used TCR sequencing and RNA sequencing of peripheral blood to compare persistent Graves' disease patients against newly diagnosed Graves' disease patients. The study was registered as a clinical trial and conducted in China. Overall study outcomes, separate from this receptor: Compared with newly diagnosed patients, persistent Graves' disease patients had lower TCR Shannon entropy and fewer highly expanded clones, which suggests clonal expansion. Sequencing and analysis were restricted to the TCR beta chain. Patients with persistent disease shared more public clonotypes (around 2,500) than newly diagnosed patients did (966). The authors noted that the small sample size was a limitation that may lower accuracy. The study examined only peripheral blood because the primary lesion, thyroid tissue, could not be accessed. Preferential use of TRBV28, TRBJ1-2 and TRBJ2-5 was observed in persistent disease, whereas TRBV20-1 and TRBJ2-1 were favored in newly diagnosed disease.

The method was multiplex PCR. The reads were generated on an Illumina HiSeq 4000. TCR beta libraries were built with iRepertoire HTBI primers and Arm-PCR amplification of CDR3 regions. Before sequencing, the PCR products underwent gel purification. In the source study's methods: Across samples, some 62 TRBV and 14 TRBJ segments were identified and used for gene usage analysis of CDR3 amino acid clonotypes. Filtered high-quality paired reads were merged into contigs using COPE and FqMerger. BLAST was used to align contigs to IMGT TRBV, TRBD and TRBJ reference genes, and CDR3 was defined according to IMGT. Clonotypes above 0.1% frequency were classified as highly expanded clones. Repertoire diversity was measured by Shannon entropy, and V-J evenness by the Gini coefficient. A clonotype was considered public if more than one individual shared it. TCRdb handled the public reads itself, with Q25 trimming in fastp and clone calling in MiXCR, and kept productive beta chains. Rows are combined by CDR3 protein, so each entry shows the most common genes and DNA. The V and J calls reflect TCRdb's pipeline rather than the authors' work. The sample contains 390,000 or so distinct CDR3 sequences, 23% of them found a single time. The ten largest clones capture roughly a quarter of the sample.

According to the study, the label for this sample's time point signals: persistent/refractory GD, antithyroid drugs over 5 years with positive TRAb. For both TCR sequencing and RNA sequencing, RNA was extracted from PBMCs in TRIzol. The diagnosis of Graves' disease followed American Thyroid Association guidelines. Patients were recruited from an endocrinology department in Xi'an, China. Each patient gave around 9 milliliters of peripheral blood, collected in an EDTA anticoagulant tube. Ficoll Paque Plus density gradient separation was used to isolate PBMCs, and no further T cell sorting was done. An Agilent 2100 Bioanalyzer and agarose gel were used to check RNA quality, while a NanoDrop 2000 measured RNA concentration. V is reduced by 9 bases and J by 3 bases, leaving a spacing of 12 bases between them. The germline V gene encodes CDR1 SEHNR and CDR2 FQNEAQ (reference sequence). The CDR3 goes from the cysteine to the phenylalanine over 12 residues. Only the CDR3 DNA stays, 36 bases, in frame from base 1.

The specimen was peripheral blood mononuclear cells (PBMCs), collected when the disease was refractory, from a patient treated with antithyroid drugs. The chain couples TRBV7-9 to TRBJ2-7; matching of 5 bases hints at TRBD1 as the D gene. This clonotype was obtained from a woman aged 40 to 49 with Graves disease. Donor details come from another sample of the same person, matched by shared clones. CDR3 sequence: CASGATGYEQYF. The sequenced DNA is TGTGCCAGTGGGGCCACGGGCTACGAGCAGTACTTC.